These 23 T cell receptor beta chains came from one sample sequenced in a study of tumor-infiltrating lymphocytes in primary liver carcinoma. Using a constant-region primer together with ProtoScript II reverse transcriptase, TCR beta cDNA was made from 450 to 600 ng of total RNA. What produced the TCR beta libraries was three nested multiplex PCR rounds using slightly modified ARM-PCR. Use of TRBV1-TRBV30 forward primers with a C-beta reverse primer characterized the first two PCR rounds, which lasted around 10 cycles each. TCRdb processed the multiplex PCR reads anew with MiXCR; each CDR3 protein has one entry. The sample lists roughly 78,000 distinct CDR3 sequences, around 75% occurring once. DNA and RNA were both co-extracted from around 20-30 mg of bulk tissue that had not been sorted. What was sequenced was liver tumor tissue from sampling region 4. As for subset: tumor region T4, right-lateral pole. The receptors come from a woman aged 60-75 years with primary liver carcinoma and hepatitis B virus infection.

This sequence joins TRBV11-2 and TRBJ2-3, with D tentatively TRBD1 (6 bases). The assigned J gene may be wrong: the sequence end matches TRBJ1-5 better. Germline CDR1 SGHAT, CDR2 FQNNGV. This CDR3 is built from 15 residues. The CDR3, as DNA: TGTGCGTGCAGGCCGACAGGATCGTCGACAGATACGCAGCATTTT. As protein: CACRPTGSSTDTQHF.

The count of this clonotype is one. An end of the junction differs from the germline gene, which may be a read error. The genes are TRBV6-1 and TRBJ2-6, with D perhaps TRBD1 (5 bases). CDR3 length equals 14 residues. CDR1 MNHNS and CDR2 SASEGT come from the germline V gene. The CDR3: CASSDSSGADVLTF. The DNA for the CDR3 is TGTGCCAGCAGTGACAGCTCTGGGGCCGACGTCCTAACTTTC.

The gene calls are TRBV11-3 and TRBJ2-2; 12 bases line up with TRBD2. This CDR3 is 16 amino acids long. CDR1 and CDR2 (germline): SGHNT, YENEEA. The ends lost 4 bases at V and 7 bases at J; junction bases unmatched: 7. CDR3 DNA: TGTGCCAGCAGCTCGCCTAGCGGGAGGGCGGTCGGGGAGCTGTTTTTT. It codes for CASSSPSGRAVGELFF.

This chain uses TRBV11-1 with TRBJ2-5, with unresolved D. The CDR3 loop spans 13 amino acids. Germline V CDR1 and CDR2: SGHAT, FQDESV (reference sequence). The V gene lost 6 bases and the J gene lost 4 bases, with 12 bases spanning the gap. CDR3 sequence (DNA): TGTGCCAGCAGTATCGGACGTACAGAGACCCAGTACTTC. Amino acid sequence: CASSIGRTETQYF.

As to this clonotype: This clone may be a read error of a much larger clone one base away. The chain links TRBV7-9 to TRBJ2-7; 9 positions agree with TRBD1. The CDR3 loop spans 19 amino acids. Germline values: CDR1 SEHNR, CDR2 FQNEAQ (reference sequence). CDR3 DNA: TGTGCCAGCAGCTTAGCTCCGTCACCGGGGACAGGGTTTTACTACGAGCAGTGCTTC. Amino acids: CASSLAPSPGTGFYYEQCF.

With regard to this clonotype: A much more abundant neighbour one base away suggests this may be a read error. The chain employs TRBV30 and TRBJ1-2; 7 bases are a match to TRBD1. The length of the CDR3 is 15 residues. Germline V gene lookup returns CDR1 GTSNPN and CDR2 SVGIG (reference sequence). The CDR3 DNA is TGTGCCCGGAGGGGGCCCCGTGGAGGGACCTATGGCTACACCTTC. Translation: CARRGPRGGTYGYTF.

Notes on this clonotype: A read error may explain this, as a much larger clone is one base away. V is TRBV28 and J is TRBJ1-2; TRBD1 aligns across 7 bases. Germline loops: CDR1 MDHEN, CDR2 SYDVKM. CDR3 length: 12 amino acids. V lost 5 bases, J lost 7 bases, and 4 bases stayed unmatched. The CDR3 sequence is CASSPDRVGYTF. CDR3 DNA: TGTGCCAGCAGTCCCGACAGGGTTGGCTACACCTTC.

Note on this clonotype: A much larger clone lies a single base off, so this may be a read error. This chain links TRBV7-9 with TRBJ1-2, with no clear D. The CDR3 is 16 amino acids. Germline assignment: CDR1 SEHNR and CDR2 FQNEAQ (reference sequence). DNA for the CDR3: TGTGCCAGCAGCGTCTCCGGACGGACTTCAAGCTATGACTACACCTTC. It yields the protein CASSVSGRTSSYDYTF. Combining the CDR3 with reference TRBV7-9 and TRBJ1-2 gives the whole variable domain DTGVSQNPRHKITKRGQNVTFRCDPISEHNRLYWYRQTLGQGPEFLTYFQNEAQLEKSRLLSDRFSAERPKGSFSTLEIQRTEQGDSAMYLCASSVSGRTSSYDYTFGSGTRLTVV.

The chain links TRBV7-2 to TRBJ2-3, with D possibly TRBD2 on 5 matching bases. This CDR3 comprises 16 residues. The germline V gene encodes CDR1 SGHTA and CDR2 FQGNSA. V lost 1 base and J 2 bases, leaving 13 bases between the germline ends. For the CDR3, the DNA is TGTGCCAGCAGCTTAGTAAGGGCCCGGGACACAGATACGCAGTATTTT. It encodes CASSLVRARDTDTQYF. The variable domain in full, completed from reference TRBV7-2 and TRBJ2-3, reads GAGVSQSPSNKVTEKGKDVELRCDPISGHTALYWYRQSLGQGLEFLIYFQGNSAPDKSGLPSDRFSAERTGGSVSTLTIQRTQQEDSAVYLCASSLVRARDTDTQYFGPGTRLTVL.

In its sample, this clonotype was seen a few times. This could be a read error, since a much larger clone is one nucleotide away. The chain links TRBV6-2 or TRBV6-3 to TRBJ2-2, with D possibly being TRBD2 (5 bases). CDR1 MNHEY and CDR2 SVGEGT come from the germline V gene. The CDR3 is made up of 19 amino acids. The ends were cut back, 5 bases at V and 0 bases at J, with 22 bases in the middle. CDR3 DNA: TGTGCCAGCAGTGACCTAACCAGAGGAGGCAGGACGAACACCGGGGAGCTGTTTTTT. Translation: CASSDLTRGGRTNTGELFF.

This clonotype showed up just once. This chain uses TRBV28 with TRBJ2-2; D possibly corresponds to TRBD2 (7 bases). The germline V gene encodes CDR1 MDHEN and CDR2 SYDVKM. The CDR3 covers 15 residues. The germline V and J ends were trimmed by 11 bases and 3 bases, with 19 bases remaining between them. CDR3 nucleotides: TGTGCCCGCGTAAAGGGGGGGGGCTACACCGGGGAGCTGTTTTTT. Its protein is CARVKGGGYTGELFF.

Comments on this clonotype: This could be a read error, since a much larger clone is one nucleotide away. The chain has TRBV30 and TRBJ1-1; weak D call: TRBD1 (5 bases). CDR3 length: 13 amino acids. Looked up from germline, CDR1 is GTSNPN and CDR2 is SVGIG (reference sequence). CDR3 DNA: TGTGTCTGGAGTGTGTTGGGGCCATCTGAAGCTTTCTTT. This sequence encodes CVWSVLGPSEAFF.

Concerning this clonotype: This may arise from a read error, as a much more abundant clone is one base away. This rearrangement joins TRBV5-1 to TRBJ2-1, with D unresolved. This CDR3 has 14 residues. The germline V gene has CDR1 SGHRS and CDR2 YFSETQ. Trimming removed 0 bases at V and 4 bases at J, with 8 bases between. The CDR3 DNA is TGCGCCAGCAGCTTGGGGGTGCTTTACAATGAGCAGTTCTTC. Encoded protein: CASSLGVLYNEQFF.

With regard to this clonotype: An end of the junction differs from the germline gene, which may be a read error. V is TRBV10-1 and J is TRBJ2-2; a weak D match, TRBD2 (5 bases). This CDR3 is built from 16 residues. CDR1 and CDR2 (germline): WNHNN, SYGVQD (reference sequence). The CDR3 nucleotides read TGCACCAGCGGTGAGCGGCAGGACTCCTACACCGGGGAGCTGTTTTTT. It translates to CTSGERQDSYTGELFF.

This clonotype was counted many times. V gene TRBV7-9 combines with J gene TRBJ2-4, with D possibly TRBD2 on 6 matching bases. The CDR3 has 13 residues. Germline-derived CDR1 and CDR2 are SEHNR and FQNEAQ (reference sequence). Here the CDR3 reads CASIGGAKNIQYF. The CDR3 nucleotides read TGTGCATCCATCGGGGGAGCCAAAAACATTCAGTACTTC.

The sample holds many counts of this clonotype. The V and J genes are TRBV28 and TRBJ2-7; D gene uncertain. The CDR3 length is 15 residues. Germline V gene lookup returns CDR1 MDHEN and CDR2 SYDVKM. Trimming left V 2 bases short and J 6 bases short, with 17 bases between. CDR3 DNA sequence: TGTGCCAGCAGTTTAGCGGCGAGTGATGTGGGCGAGCAGTACTTC. It codes for CASSLAASDVGEQYF.

Turning to this clonotype: At one end the junction does not follow the germline gene, possibly because of a read error. J is TRBJ1-5 and V is TRBV6-1; no clear D. Germline CDR1 and CDR2: MNHNS and SASEGT. This CDR3 region has 16 residues. Written as DNA, the CDR3 is TGTGCCAACCGAGGGTGGGCCCCGGGTCTACATCAGGCCCAGCATTTT. Translated, it gives CANRGWAPGLHQAQHF.

The chain combines TRBV7-9 with TRBJ1-2; TRBD1 matches at 10 bases. Per the germline V gene, CDR1 is SEHNR and CDR2 is FQNEAQ (reference sequence). Germline trimming cut 1 base from V and 6 bases from J; bases unmatched to any gene: 8. The CDR3 is 16 amino acids. The CDR3 region is CASSLGQGAMFDGYTF. The CDR3 bases are TGTGCCAGCAGCTTAGGACAGGGGGCGATGTTTGATGGCTACACCTTC.

Worth noting for this clonotype: This may be a read error: a much more frequent sequence differs by one nucleotide. For the CDR3, the DNA is TGTGCCTGGAGTGAGGGACTAGCGACTAATGAGCAGTTCTTC. It yields the protein CAWSEGLATNEQFF. The chain uses TRBV30 and TRBJ2-1; 10 bases align to TRBD2. Trimming took 1 base from V and 7 from J; bases not matched to a gene: 4. The length of the CDR3 is 14 residues. CDR1 is GTSNPN, CDR2 SVGIG, per germline (reference sequence).

This chain links TRBV20-1 with TRBJ2-3, with unresolved D. Germline V lookup: CDR1 DFQATT, CDR2 SNEGSKA (reference sequence). The CDR3 is 12 amino acids. The V gene lost 3 bases and the J gene lost 0 bases, with 4 bases spanning the gap. CDR3 protein: CSARTSTDTQYF. DNA of the CDR3: TGCAGTGCTAGGACTAGCACAGATACGCAGTATTTT.

Comments on this clonotype: The missing conserved phenylalanine or tryptophan at the end of this CDR3 makes a read error likely. CDR3: CASSPGLGGSSSYNEQFL. In DNA form, the CDR3 reads TGTGCCAGCAGTCCCGGACTAGGGGGGTCAAGCTCCTATAATGAGCAGTTCTTA. This chain links TRBV12-3 or TRBV12-4 with TRBJ2-1; tentatively, D is TRBD2 (7 bases). CDR3 length equals 18 residues.

The V call is TRBV12-3 or TRBV12-4, the J call TRBJ1-1; the match to TRBD1 covers 9 bases. V shed 2 bases, J shed 3 bases, and the junction held 10 bases outside the gene matches. The CDR3 sequence is 17 residues long. CDR3 residues: CASSLTPGQGSDTEAFF. As DNA, the CDR3 is TGTGCCAGCAGTTTAACACCGGGACAGGGTAGCGACACTGAAGCTTTCTTT.

As concerns this clonotype: The junction does not match germline at one end; this may be a read error. The chain carries TRBV6-5 and TRBJ2-1, with a possible D match to TRBD2 (6 bases). CDR1 is MNHEY, CDR2 SVGAGI, per germline. CDR3 length equals 14 residues. The CDR3 is CASSPGLSRNKQFF. CDR3 DNA: TGTGCTAGCAGTCCGGGACTCTCTAGGAATAAGCAGTTCTTC.